This entry lists 24 T cell receptor beta chains sequenced from one sample in a study of molecular identifiers for immune sequencing clone quantification. MiXCR was run by TCRdb on the PCR reads, yielding one entry per CDR3 protein. This sample yields tens of thousands of distinct CDR3 sequences, of which 15% to 20% are seen a single time; 1.4% belongs to the top ten. The sequencing sample was made of naive CD8+ T cells from blood, with Jurkat cell RNA spiked in. Subset in this sample: FACS-sorted CD8+CD4-CCR7+CD45RA+ naive T cells. All receptors derive from a human donor in good health. Some libraries in this study had Jurkat cell RNA spiked in.

This clonotype was seen at least ten times. The chain has TRBV6-1 and TRBJ1-3; D possibly corresponds to TRBD1 (5 bases). V dropped 3 bases and J dropped 2 bases, with 14 bases sitting between them. The CDR3 consists of 16 residues. Per germline, CDR1 MNHNS and CDR2 SASEGT. CDR3 coding DNA: TGTGCCAGCAGTGAGACCCCGGACAATACTGGAAACACCATATATTTT. Translated: CASSETPDNTGNTIYF.

In its sample, this clonotype was seen many times. J is TRBJ2-3 and V is TRBV19, with 9 bases that match TRBD2. Germline V CDR1 and CDR2: LNHDA, SQIVND (reference sequence). The CDR3 sequence is 14 residues long. V shed 3 bases and J 7 bases; nucleotides not matched to a gene: 5. CDR3 coding DNA: TGTGCCAGTAGTATGTCTAGCGGGACCCATACGCAGTATTTT. Translated: CASSMSSGTHTQYF. Filled out from reference TRBV19 and TRBJ2-3, the complete variable domain reads DGGITQSPKYLFRKEGQNVTLSCEQNLNHDAMYWYRQDPGQGLRLIYYSQIVNDFQKGDIAEGYSVSREKKESFPLTVTSAQKNPTAFYLCASSMSSGTHTQYFGPGTRLTVL.

With regard to this clonotype: This may arise from a read error, as a much more abundant clone is one base away. The CDR3 carries no conserved terminal phenylalanine or tryptophan, so it likely arises from a read error. The chain couples TRBV4-1 to TRBJ2-7; 14 nucleotides match TRBD2. Trimming took 5 bases from V and 3 from J; bases not matched to a gene: 6. This CDR3 spans 16 amino acids. In germline, CDR1 is MGHRA, CDR2 YSYEKL. CDR3 region: CASSKTGTSGSYEQYS. The CDR3 coding sequence is TGCGCCAGCAGCAAAACAGGGACTAGCGGGAGCTACGAGCAGTACTCC.

To note about this clonotype: A junction end diverges from the germline sequence, so it may reflect a read error. CDR3 region: CSAEGLRPYEQCF. The CDR3 DNA follows: TGCAGTGCTGAGGGTCTGAGGCCCTACGAGCAGTGCTTC. The chain links TRBV20-1 to TRBJ2-7; TRBD2 might be the D (5 bases). Germline V CDR1 and CDR2: DFQATT, SNEGSKA (reference sequence). This CDR3 has 13 residues.

This clonotype was counted many times. V is TRBV1 and J is TRBJ2-5. TRBV1 is designated a pseudogene. This CDR3 has 11 amino acids. CDR3 in DNA: TGCACCAGCAGCCAAGGCGAGACCCAGTACTTC. Amino acid sequence: CTSSQGETQYF.

Remarks on this clonotype: This could be a read error, since a much larger clone is one nucleotide away. V is TRBV12-5 and J is TRBJ2-3; 7 nucleotides align to TRBD1. The germline V gene encodes CDR1 LGHNT and CDR2 FRNRAP. The J segment lost 0 bases and the V segment lost 7 bases, leaving 7 bases of the junction unmatched. The CDR3 has 15 residues. CDR3 loop: CASVEGAHSTDTQYF. The CDR3, as DNA: TGTGCTAGTGTCGAGGGGGCCCATAGCACAGATACGCAGTATTTT.

With regard to this clonotype: A read error may be the cause here, since a much bigger clone is one base away. The J gene is TRBJ1-6, the V gene TRBV12-3 or TRBV12-4, with D maybe TRBD1 (6 bases). This CDR3 has 14 residues. The CDR3 DNA follows: TGTACCAGCAGCGACACAGGGACACTTTCACCCCTCCACTTT. It specifies CTSSDTGTLSPLHF.

This clonotype was seen a few times. The chain has TRBV27 and TRBJ1-1, with TRBD1 matching over 8 bases. Germline V gene data show CDR1 as MNHEY and CDR2 as SMNVEV (reference sequence). The junction had 22 bases not matched to a gene; V was cut back by 7 bases and J by 6 bases. The CDR3 length is 18 residues. CDR3 region: CASKGLPGTGGQVAEAFF. CDR3 nucleotide sequence: TGTGCCAGCAAGGGTTTGCCAGGTACAGGGGGGCAGGTCGCTGAAGCTTTCTTT.

Ten or more counts support this clonotype. V is TRBV27 and J is TRBJ2-6; D gene uncertain. The CDR3 consists of 18 residues. Germline V lookup: CDR1 MNHEY, CDR2 SMNVEV (reference sequence). The ends were cut back, 1 base at V and 0 bases at J, with 13 bases in the middle. CDR3 in amino acids: CASSLYPLRDSGANVLTF. CDR3 nucleotide sequence: TGTGCCAGCAGTTTATATCCCCTGAGAGACTCTGGGGCCAACGTCCTGACTTTC.

This clonotype was seen repeatedly, ten times or more. Here the CDR3 DNA reads TGTGCCAGCAGCCTACTCGACAGGGGGCGTTCACCCCTCCACTTT. It is translated as CASSLLDRGRSPLHF. The chain carries TRBV14 and TRBJ1-6, with 10 nucleotides matching TRBD1. The CDR3 contains 15 residues. The trim removed 4 bases at V and 9 bases at J, leaving 6 bases unmatched. Germline V gene lookup returns CDR1 SGHDN and CDR2 FVKESK.

This clonotype was recorded a few times. V gene TRBV9 combines with J gene TRBJ2-1; D is uncertain. Per germline, CDR1 SGDLS and CDR2 YYNGEE. V lost 2 bases, J lost 0 bases, and 9 bases lay in between. The CDR3 has 15 residues. The CDR3 sequence is CASSVGSSSYNEQFF. The CDR3 DNA reads as TGTGCCAGCAGCGTGGGCAGTAGCTCCTACAATGAGCAGTTCTTC.

This clonotype was found many times. The gene calls are TRBV20-1 and TRBJ2-7; 11 positions agree with TRBD1. The ends lost 3 bases at V and 3 bases at J; junction bases unmatched: 4. CDR1 and CDR2 (germline): DFQATT, SNEGSKA (reference sequence). The CDR3 covers 14 residues. The CDR3 region is CSASPGTGGYEQYF. CDR3 nucleotides: TGCAGTGCTAGCCCCGGGACAGGGGGCTACGAGCAGTACTTC.

This clonotype was recorded at least ten times. This chain joins TRBV3-1 and TRBJ2-5; no firm D call. CDR1 LGHDT and CDR2 YNNKEL come from the germline V gene (reference sequence). Between the trimmed V and J ends, which lost 1 base and 0 bases, there was a span of 6 bases. This CDR3 has 14 residues. This CDR3 reads CASSQGAYQETQYF. The CDR3 DNA reads as TGTGCCAGCAGCCAAGGGGCCTACCAAGAGACCCAGTACTTC.

Notes on this clonotype: A read error is possible here, since a much larger clone lies one base away. This sequence joins TRBV24-1 and TRBJ2-5; D gene uncertain. Trimming left V 4 bases short and J 7 bases short, with 27 bases between. Germline V gene lookup returns CDR1 KGHDR and CDR2 SFDVKD. This CDR3 spans 18 amino acids. CDR3 protein: CATSDHLPPDLPEGTQYF. DNA for the CDR3: TGTGCCACCAGTGACCACCTGCCCCCGGACCTACCCGAAGGGACCCAGTACTTC.

Of note for this clonotype: Since a much larger clone is just one base distant, this may be a read error. The V gene is TRBV4-1, the J gene TRBJ1-2; TRBD1 might be the D (6 bases). The CDR3 covers 15 residues. Per the germline V gene, CDR1 is MGHRA and CDR2 is YSYEKL. The CDR3 DNA reads as TGCGCCTGCAGCCAGCAGGGGATTGGATCATATGGCTACACCTTC. It codes for CACSQQGIGSYGYTF.

About this clonotype: Likely a read error: the CDR3 ends without its conserved phenylalanine or tryptophan. This rearrangement joins TRBV6-5 to TRBJ1-2; D gene unclear. V gave up 10 bases and J gave up 4 bases, with 16 bases separating them. The CDR3 extends over 13 amino acids. Germline V gene sequence: CDR1 MNHEY, CDR2 SVGAGI. CDR3 residues: CATIHQESYGYTS. CDR3 DNA sequence: TGTGCCACTATTCATCAGGAGAGCTATGGCTACACCTCC.

This clonotype was observed many times. The gene calls are TRBV19 and TRBJ2-1; TRBD1 is a possible D gene (5 bases). V shed 7 bases and J shed 8 bases, with 12 bases lying between them. The germline V gene has CDR1 LNHDA and CDR2 SQIVND (reference sequence). The CDR3 has 12 residues. Here the CDR3 DNA reads TGTGCCAGTACTAACCAGGGCTATGAGCAGTTCTTC. Its protein is CASTNQGYEQFF.

In its sample, this clonotype was seen many times. The genes are TRBV6-1 and TRBJ2-2; the D is unclear. Trimming stripped 2 bases from V and 3 bases from J, with 19 bases between. Germline V gene lookup returns CDR1 MNHNS and CDR2 SASEGT. This CDR3 is built from 18 residues. The CDR3 coding sequence is TGTGCCAGCAGTGAACGGGCCTCTCTCCGGTGGGACACCGGGGAGCTGTTTTTT. It codes for CASSERASLRWDTGELFF.

This clonotype was seen many times. V is TRBV30 and J is TRBJ2-5; D call uncertain. The V end lost 2 bases, the J end lost 4 bases, and 11 bases lay between the germline ends. Germline V gene data show CDR1 as GTSNPN and CDR2 as SVGIG (reference sequence). The CDR3 length is 13 residues. Here the CDR3 DNA reads TGTGCCTGGAGTACCATTTGGGGAGAGACCCAGTACTTC. Translated, it gives CAWSTIWGETQYF.

This clonotype was seen once. One base away lies a much larger clone, so this may be a sequencing read error. The rearrangement uses TRBV24-1 and TRBJ2-2; D call uncertain. The CDR3 covers 15 residues. The germline CDR1 and CDR2 sequences are KGHDR and SFDVKD. V shed 2 bases and J shed 2 bases, with 8 bases lying between them. CDR3 loop: CATSDWKRNTGELFF. CDR3 DNA: TGTGCCACCAGTGATTGGAAGCGCAACACCGGGGAGCTGTTTTTT.

This clonotype appeared a few times. A read error may explain this, as a much larger clone is one base away. This chain connects TRBV5-6 to TRBJ2-7; 8 nucleotides agree with TRBD2. V trimming: 0 bases; J trimming: 4 bases; junction bases outside the gene matches: 3. CDR3 length: 14 residues. Per germline, CDR1 SGHDT and CDR2 YYEEEE. CDR3 protein: CASSLGGRLYEQYF. The DNA for the CDR3 is TGTGCCAGCAGCTTGGGCGGGAGGTTGTACGAGCAGTACTTC.

In this sample, this clonotype turned up a few times. This chain joins TRBV2 and TRBJ2-7; 8 positions match TRBD2. The CDR3 totals 16 residues. V gave up 5 bases and J gave up 5 bases; unmatched junction bases: 14. Per the germline V gene, CDR1 is SNHLY and CDR2 is FYNNEI. The CDR3 bases are TGTGCCAGCAGTCCCCCCCAAGCGGGAGTTCCCCACGAGCAGTACTTC. Translated, it gives CASSPPQAGVPHEQYF.

This clonotype was detected only a few times. The J gene is TRBJ2-2, the V gene TRBV2; 7 bases match TRBD2. Germline V gene sequence: CDR1 SNHLY, CDR2 FYNNEI. This CDR3 has 14 amino acids. The junction had 5 bases not matched to a gene; V was cut back by 10 bases and J by 0 bases. CDR3 region: CATASGPNTGELFF. The CDR3 DNA reads TGTGCCACTGCTAGCGGACCGAACACCGGGGAGCTGTTTTTT.

The rearrangement links TRBV21-1 to TRBJ2-1; the table's TRBD2 call for D was not verified on the DNA. TRBV21-1 is marked as a pseudogene. The CDR3 totals 15 residues. The CDR3 DNA sequence: TGTGCCAGCAGCAAAGTTCGGAGGAGGGCTGGTGAGCAGTTCTTC. Translated, it gives CASSKVRRRAGEQFF.